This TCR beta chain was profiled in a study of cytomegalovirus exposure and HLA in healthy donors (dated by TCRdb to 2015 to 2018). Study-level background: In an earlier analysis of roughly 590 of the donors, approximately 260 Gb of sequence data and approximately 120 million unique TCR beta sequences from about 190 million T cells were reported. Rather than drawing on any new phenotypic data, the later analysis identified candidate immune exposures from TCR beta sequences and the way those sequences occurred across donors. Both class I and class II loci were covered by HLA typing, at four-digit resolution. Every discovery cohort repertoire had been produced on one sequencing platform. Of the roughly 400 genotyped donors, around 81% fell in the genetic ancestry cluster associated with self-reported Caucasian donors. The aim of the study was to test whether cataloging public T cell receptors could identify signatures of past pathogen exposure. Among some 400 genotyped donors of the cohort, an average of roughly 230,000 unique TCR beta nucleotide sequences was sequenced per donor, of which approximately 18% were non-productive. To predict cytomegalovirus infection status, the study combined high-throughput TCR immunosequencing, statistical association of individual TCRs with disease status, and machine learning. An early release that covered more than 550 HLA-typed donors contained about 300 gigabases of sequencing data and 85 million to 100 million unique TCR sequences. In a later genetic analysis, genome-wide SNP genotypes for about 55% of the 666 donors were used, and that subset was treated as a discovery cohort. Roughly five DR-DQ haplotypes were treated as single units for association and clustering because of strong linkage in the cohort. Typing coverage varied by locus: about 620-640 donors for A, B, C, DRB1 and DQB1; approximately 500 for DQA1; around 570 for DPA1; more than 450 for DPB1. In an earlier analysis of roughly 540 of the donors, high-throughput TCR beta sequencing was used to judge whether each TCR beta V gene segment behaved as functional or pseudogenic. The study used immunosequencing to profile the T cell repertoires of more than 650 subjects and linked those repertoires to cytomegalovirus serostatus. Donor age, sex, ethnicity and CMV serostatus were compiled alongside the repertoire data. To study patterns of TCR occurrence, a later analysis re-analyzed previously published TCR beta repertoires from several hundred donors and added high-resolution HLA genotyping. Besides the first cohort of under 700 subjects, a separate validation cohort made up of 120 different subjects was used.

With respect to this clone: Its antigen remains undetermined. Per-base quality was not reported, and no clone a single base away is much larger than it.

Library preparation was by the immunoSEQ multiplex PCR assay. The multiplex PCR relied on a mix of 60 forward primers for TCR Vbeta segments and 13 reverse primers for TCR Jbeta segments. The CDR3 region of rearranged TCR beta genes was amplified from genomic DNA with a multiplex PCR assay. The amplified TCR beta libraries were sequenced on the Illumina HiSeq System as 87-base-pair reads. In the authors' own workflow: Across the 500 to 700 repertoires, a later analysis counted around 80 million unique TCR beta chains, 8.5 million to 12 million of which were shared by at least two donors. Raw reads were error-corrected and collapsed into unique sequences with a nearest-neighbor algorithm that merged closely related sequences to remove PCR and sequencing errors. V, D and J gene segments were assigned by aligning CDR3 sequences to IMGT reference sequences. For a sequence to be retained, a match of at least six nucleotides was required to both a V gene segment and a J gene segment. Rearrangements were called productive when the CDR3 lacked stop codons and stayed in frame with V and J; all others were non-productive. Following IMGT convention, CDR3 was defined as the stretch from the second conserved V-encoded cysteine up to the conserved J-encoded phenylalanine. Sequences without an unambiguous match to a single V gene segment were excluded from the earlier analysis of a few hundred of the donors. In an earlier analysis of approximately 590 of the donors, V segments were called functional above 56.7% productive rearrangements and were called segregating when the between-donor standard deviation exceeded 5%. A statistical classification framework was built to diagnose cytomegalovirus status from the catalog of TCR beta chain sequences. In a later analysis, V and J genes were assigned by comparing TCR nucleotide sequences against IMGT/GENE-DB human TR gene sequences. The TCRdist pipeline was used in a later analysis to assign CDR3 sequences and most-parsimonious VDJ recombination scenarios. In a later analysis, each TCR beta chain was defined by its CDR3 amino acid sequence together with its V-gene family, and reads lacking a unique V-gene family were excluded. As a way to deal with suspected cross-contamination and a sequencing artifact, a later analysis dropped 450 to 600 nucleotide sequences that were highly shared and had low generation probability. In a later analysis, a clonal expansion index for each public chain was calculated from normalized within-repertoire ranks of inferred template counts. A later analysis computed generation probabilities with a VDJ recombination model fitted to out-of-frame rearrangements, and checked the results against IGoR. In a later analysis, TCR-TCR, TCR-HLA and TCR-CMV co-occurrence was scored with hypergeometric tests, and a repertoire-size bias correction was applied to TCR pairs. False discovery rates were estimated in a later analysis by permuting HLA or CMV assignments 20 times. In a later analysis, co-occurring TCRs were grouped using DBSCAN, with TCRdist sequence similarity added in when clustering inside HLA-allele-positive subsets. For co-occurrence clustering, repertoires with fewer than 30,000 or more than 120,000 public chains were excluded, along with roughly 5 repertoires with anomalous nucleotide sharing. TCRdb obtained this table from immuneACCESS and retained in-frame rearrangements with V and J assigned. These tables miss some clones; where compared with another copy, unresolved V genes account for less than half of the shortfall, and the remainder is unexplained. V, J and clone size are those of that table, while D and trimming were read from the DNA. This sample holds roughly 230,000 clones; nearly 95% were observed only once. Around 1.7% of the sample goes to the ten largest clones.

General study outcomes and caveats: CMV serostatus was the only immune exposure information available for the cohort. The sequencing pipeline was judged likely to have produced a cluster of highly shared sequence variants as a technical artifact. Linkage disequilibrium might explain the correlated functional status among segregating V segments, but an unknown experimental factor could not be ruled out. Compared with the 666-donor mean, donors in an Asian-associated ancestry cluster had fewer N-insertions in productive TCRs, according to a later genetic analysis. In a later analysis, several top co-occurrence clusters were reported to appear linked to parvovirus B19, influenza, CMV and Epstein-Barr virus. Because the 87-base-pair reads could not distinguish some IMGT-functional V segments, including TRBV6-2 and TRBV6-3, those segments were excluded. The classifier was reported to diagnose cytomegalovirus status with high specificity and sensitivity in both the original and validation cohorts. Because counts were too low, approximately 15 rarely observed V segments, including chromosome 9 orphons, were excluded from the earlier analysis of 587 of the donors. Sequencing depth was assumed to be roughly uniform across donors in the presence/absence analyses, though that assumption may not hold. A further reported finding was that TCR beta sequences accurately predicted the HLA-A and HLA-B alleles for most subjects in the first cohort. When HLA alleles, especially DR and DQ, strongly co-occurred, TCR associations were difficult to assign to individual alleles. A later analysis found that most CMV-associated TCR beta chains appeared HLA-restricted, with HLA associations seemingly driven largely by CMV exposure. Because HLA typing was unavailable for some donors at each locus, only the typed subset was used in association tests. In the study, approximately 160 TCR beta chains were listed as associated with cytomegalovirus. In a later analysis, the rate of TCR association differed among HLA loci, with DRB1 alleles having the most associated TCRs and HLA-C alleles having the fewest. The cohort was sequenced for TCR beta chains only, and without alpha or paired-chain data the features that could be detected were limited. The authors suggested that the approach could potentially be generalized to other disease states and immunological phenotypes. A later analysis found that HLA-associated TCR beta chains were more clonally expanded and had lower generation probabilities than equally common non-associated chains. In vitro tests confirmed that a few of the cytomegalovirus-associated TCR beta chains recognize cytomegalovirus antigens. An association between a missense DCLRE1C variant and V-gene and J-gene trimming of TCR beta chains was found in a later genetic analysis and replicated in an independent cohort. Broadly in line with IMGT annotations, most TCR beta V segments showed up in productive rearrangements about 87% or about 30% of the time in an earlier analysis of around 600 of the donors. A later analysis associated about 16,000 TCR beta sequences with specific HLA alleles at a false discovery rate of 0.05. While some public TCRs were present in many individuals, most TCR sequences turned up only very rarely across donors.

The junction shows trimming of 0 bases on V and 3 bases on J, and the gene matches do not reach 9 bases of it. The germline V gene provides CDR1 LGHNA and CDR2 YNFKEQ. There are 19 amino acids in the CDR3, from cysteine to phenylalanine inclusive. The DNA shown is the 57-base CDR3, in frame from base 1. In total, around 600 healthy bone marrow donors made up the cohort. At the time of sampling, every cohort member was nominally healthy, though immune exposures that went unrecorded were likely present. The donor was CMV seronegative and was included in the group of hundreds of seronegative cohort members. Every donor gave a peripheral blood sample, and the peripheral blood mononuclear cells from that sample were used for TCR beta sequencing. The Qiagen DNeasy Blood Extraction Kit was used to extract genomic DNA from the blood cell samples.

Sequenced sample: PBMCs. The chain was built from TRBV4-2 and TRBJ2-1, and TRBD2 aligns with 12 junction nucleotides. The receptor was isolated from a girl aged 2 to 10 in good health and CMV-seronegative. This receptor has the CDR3 CASSQDHPSGRAGYNEQFF. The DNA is TGTGCCAGCAGCCAAGATCACCCTAGCGGGAGGGCAGGCTACAATGAGCAGTTCTTC.